Reported below is one T cell receptor (beta chain). Each mixed lymphocyte reaction held 200,000 CFSE-labeled responders and 200,000 irradiated violet-dye-labeled stimulators. The sample belongs to a study of graft-versus-host responses after intestinal transplantation. About the research overall: Tacrolimus plus steroids were given to all recipients for two to three years, preceded by anti-thymocyte globulin induction.

This CDR3 is built from 15 residues. Assay used: immunoSEQ multiplex PCR; TCRdb lists only in-frame clones, some missing. The table lists about 10,000 clones, approximately 31% of them singletons. The clonotype was recovered from a human patient who was an organ donor for intestinal transplantation. The rearrangement joins TRBV21-1 to TRBJ1-6; whether TRBD1, the table's D call, matches the DNA was not checked. TRBV21-1 is deemed a pseudogene. The sequencing here drew on alloreactive CD4+ T cells from a mixed lymphocyte reaction culture, taken before transplantation. Subset: CFSE-low proliferating T cells sorted from roughly six-day pre-transplant mixed lymphocyte reaction (GvH or HvG direction). This chain's CDR3 is CASSKTLQGNSPLHF. The DNA for the CDR3 is TGTGCCAGCAGCAAAACCCTGCAGGGAAATTCACCCCTCCACTTT.